Shown below are 20 T cell receptor beta chains from a single sample sequenced in a study of PD-1 blockade in mismatch repair-deficient tumors (dated by TCRdb to 2016 to 2017). Libraries were built with the immunoSEQ multiplex PCR assay. Here the immuneACCESS table is served through TCRdb, limited to in-frame sequences with V and J called. Missing clones are a known gap in these copies; in checked studies unresolved V genes cover under half, and the rest lacks a known reason. The sample table lists about 22,000 clones, 70% to 90% of them with a count of one. The top ten constitute 15% to 20% of the sample. The sample in question was peripheral blood, obtained 2 weeks after starting pembrolizumab. Receptors originate from an adult with mismatch repair-deficient cancer.

The chain recombines TRBV28 with TRBJ2-3, with D possibly TRBD1 on 6 matching bases. Trimming shortened V by 5 bases and J by 3 bases, and 18 bases separated the two germline ends. This CDR3 has 16 amino acids. Per germline, CDR1 MDHEN and CDR2 SYDVKM. CDR3 sequence (DNA): TGTGCCAGCAGTGGACAGACGGGCTTTGGTACAGATACGCAGTATTTT. This sequence encodes CASSGQTGFGTDTQYF.

The V and J genes are TRBV18 and TRBJ1-5, with 7 positions matching TRBD1. The CDR3 is 14 residues long. V shed 5 bases and J 7 bases; nucleotides not matched to a gene: 8. Germline loops: CDR1 KGHSH, CDR2 LQKENI. The CDR3 reads CASSADRVGQPQHF. DNA for the CDR3: TGTGCCAGCTCAGCCGACAGGGTTGGGCAGCCCCAGCATTTT.

In DNA, the CDR3 is TGTGCCAGCAGCTTAGTTGGGTGGACGGTAACCTACGAGCAGTACTTC. The encoded protein is CASSLVGWTVTYEQYF. The chain combines TRBV7-8 with TRBJ2-7; D remains ambiguous. V lost 1 base to trimming and J lost 2 bases, with 15 bases between them. CDR1 SGHVS and CDR2 FQNEAQ come from the germline V gene. The CDR3 has 16 amino acids.

CDR3 nucleotides: TGTGCCAGCAGCTGGGGCAATGAGCAGTTCTTC. Translating gives CASSWGNEQFF. The chain joins TRBV6-5 to TRBJ2-1, with D hard to call. Per the germline V gene, CDR1 is MNHEY and CDR2 is SVGAGI. This CDR3 contains 11 residues. Trimming took off 6 bases at V and 6 bases at J, with 6 bases between the two ends.

The rearrangement joins TRBV29-1 to TRBJ1-2; D perhaps matches TRBD1 (5 bases). Per germline, CDR1 SQVTM and CDR2 ANQGSEA. V lost 7 bases and J lost 8, with 20 bases in between. CDR3 length equals 13 residues. The CDR3 DNA sequence: TGCAGCGCTCTCCGGGGGGTGGGGGAGGGCTACACCTTC. Protein product: CSALRGVGEGYTF.

This sequence joins TRBV27 and TRBJ2-2; perhaps TRBD2 as D (6 bases). The CDR3 runs 15 residues. Germline V gene data show CDR1 as MNHEY and CDR2 as SMNVEV (reference sequence). Trimming left V 0 bases short and J 8 bases short, with 13 bases between. The CDR3 loop reads CASSLSWRVSGELFF. CDR3 sequence (DNA): TGTGCCAGCAGTTTATCGTGGAGGGTATCAGGGGAGCTGTTTTTT.

V is TRBV4-1 and J is TRBJ2-7; perhaps D is TRBD1 or TRBD2 (5 bases each). V shed 4 bases and J shed 4 bases, with 17 bases lying between them. The germline V gene has CDR1 MGHRA and CDR2 YSYEKL. The length of the CDR3 is 15 residues. Here the CDR3 DNA reads TGCGCCAGCAGCCGGGACCGTCGAGCGAATTACGAGCAGTACTTC. Translating it yields CASSRDRRANYEQYF.

A word on this clone: Relative to the germline gene, one junction end is altered; a read error may explain this. Distinct nucleotide sequences in the sample also encode this CDR3. The chain employs TRBV7-7 and TRBJ1-5; no firm D call. The CDR3 sequence is 16 residues long. Germline V gene lookup returns CDR1 SSHAT and CDR2 FNYEAQ (reference sequence). The CDR3 protein is CASSLIRGVSNQPQHF. CDR3 DNA: TGTGCTAGCAGCTTAATCCGGGGAGTTAGCAATCAGCCCCAGCATTTT.

This rearrangement joins TRBV14 to TRBJ2-1; 9 bases are a match to TRBD2. V lost 4 bases, J lost 4 bases, and 2 bases stayed unmatched. There are 14 residues in the CDR3. Germline CDR1 and CDR2: SGHDN and FVKESK. As DNA, the CDR3 is TGTGCCAGCAGCCTAGCGGGAGTTTACAATGAGCAGTTCTTC. It encodes CASSLAGVYNEQFF.

This clone is a singleton in its sample. This sequence joins TRBV11-3 and TRBJ1-5; D may be TRBD1 (5 bases). The CDR3 is made up of 14 amino acids. V gave up 3 bases and J gave up 11 bases, with 17 bases separating them. Germline assignment: CDR1 SGHNT and CDR2 YENEEA. The chain's CDR3 is CASSFCGAGPAQHF. The CDR3 DNA sequence: TGTGCCAGCAGCTTTTGCGGGGCTGGGCCAGCCCAGCATTTT.

V is TRBV11-3 and J is TRBJ2-5; 13 bases map to TRBD2. The CDR3 covers 14 residues. Per germline, CDR1 SGHNT and CDR2 YENEEA. Trimming cost V 5 bases and J 5 bases; bases outside gene matches: 2. CDR3 sequence: CASSGGLAGETQYF. The DNA for the CDR3 is TGTGCCAGCAGCGGGGGACTAGCGGGGGAGACCCAGTACTTC.

The chain is built from TRBV5-5 and TRBJ1-5; no clear D. The germline V gene encodes CDR1 SGHKS and CDR2 YYEKEE (reference sequence). Trimming cost V 4 bases and J 0 bases, with 8 bases left between them. The CDR3 covers 14 residues. CDR3 sequence reads: CASSPSHSNQPQHF. As DNA, the CDR3 is TGTGCCAGCAGCCCGTCACATAGCAATCAGCCCCAGCATTTT.

V usage is TRBV4-3 and J usage is TRBJ2-1; the D gene could be TRBD1 or TRBD2 (5 bases each). Germline CDR1 and CDR2: LGHNA and YSLEER. V was cut by 0 bases and J by 4 bases, with 13 bases left in between. The CDR3 is 16 amino acids. CDR3 DNA: TGCGCCAGCAGCCAAGATGGGGACCAGGGATACAATGAGCAGTTCTTC. Translation: CASSQDGDQGYNEQFF.

This clone is medium-sized by share. The chain joins TRBV28 to TRBJ1-3; perhaps TRBD1 as D (5 bases). The CDR3 spans 21 residues. The germline V gene has CDR1 MDHEN and CDR2 SYDVKM. The V gene lost 5 bases and the J gene lost 0 bases, with 29 bases spanning the gap. The CDR3 sequence: CASSPIAGDLTVSHSGNTIYF. Here the CDR3 DNA reads TGTGCCAGCAGTCCCATAGCGGGGGACTTAACGGTCTCCCACTCTGGAAACACCATATATTTT.

The chain has TRBV30 and TRBJ1-1; D unclear. This CDR3 region has 12 residues. Trimming pared 6 bases from V and 2 bases from J, leaving 10 bases between. CDR1 and CDR2 from the germline V gene are GTSNPN and SVGIG (reference sequence). The CDR3 reads CACLSRNTEAFF. Here the CDR3 DNA reads TGTGCCTGCCTCTCTAGAAACACTGAAGCTTTCTTT. The full variable domain, its missing parts supplied by reference TRBV30 and TRBJ1-1, is SQTIHQWPATLVQPVGSPLSLECTVEGTSNPNLYWYRQAAGRGLQLLFYSVGIGQISSEVPQNLSASRPQDRQFILSSKKLLLSDSGFYLCACLSRNTEAFFGQGTRLTVV.

The chain carries TRBV4-1 and TRBJ2-1; D not resolved. CDR3 length: 15 residues. V gave up 0 bases and J gave up 4 bases, with 10 bases separating them. Germline CDR1 and CDR2: MGHRA and YSYEKL. Here the CDR3 DNA reads TGCGCCAGCAGCCAAGAAGGTGCTGGGTACAATGAGCAGTTCTTC. Its protein product is CASSQEGAGYNEQFF.

This chain connects TRBV2 to TRBJ1-5; tentative D call: TRBD1 (5 bases). The CDR3 totals 13 residues. The V gene's germline CDR1 is SNHLY and CDR2 FYNNEI. V lost 2 bases to trimming and J lost 7 bases, with 9 bases between them. The CDR3 spells CASSERGEQPQHF. Written as DNA, the CDR3 is TGTGCCAGCAGTGAACGGGGGGAGCAGCCCCAGCATTTT.

The chain employs TRBV10-3 and TRBJ2-7, with 8 nucleotides matching TRBD2. CDR3 size: 17 residues. Losses at the gene ends were 4 bases for V and 4 bases for J; bases not matched to a gene: 15. The germline gives CDR1 ENHRY, CDR2 SYGVKD. The CDR3 DNA is TGTGCCATCAGTGCTTCACTAACTAGCGGCGGTTATTACGAGCAGTACTTC. Residues: CAISASLTSGGYYEQYF.

This clone has only one observation. The chain recombines TRBV28 with TRBJ2-7, with D possibly TRBD2 on 6 matching bases. Trimming took off 4 bases at V and 0 bases at J, with 13 bases between the two ends. The length of the CDR3 is 15 residues. Germline V gene sequence: CDR1 MDHEN, CDR2 SYDVKM. The CDR3 reads CASSSPSDSSYEQYF. CDR3 sequence (DNA): TGTGCCAGCAGTTCCCCTAGCGACAGCTCCTACGAGCAGTACTTC. Using reference TRBV28 and TRBJ2-7 for the parts outside the CDR3, the full variable domain is DVKVTQSSRYLVKRTGEKVFLECVQDMDHENMFWYRQDPGLGLRLIYFSYDVKMKEKGDIPEGYSVSREKKERFSLILESASTNQTSMYLCASSSPSDSSYEQYFGPGTRLTVT.

The chain has TRBV5-6 and TRBJ1-2; D is ambiguous. The germline V gene encodes CDR1 SGHDT and CDR2 YYEEEE. Trimming removed 5 bases at V and 2 bases at J, with 16 bases between. The CDR3 is 15 amino acids. CDR3 in DNA: TGTGCCAGCAGTGTAAAGACCAGTGGGAACTATGGCTACACCTTC. It encodes CASSVKTSGNYGYTF.